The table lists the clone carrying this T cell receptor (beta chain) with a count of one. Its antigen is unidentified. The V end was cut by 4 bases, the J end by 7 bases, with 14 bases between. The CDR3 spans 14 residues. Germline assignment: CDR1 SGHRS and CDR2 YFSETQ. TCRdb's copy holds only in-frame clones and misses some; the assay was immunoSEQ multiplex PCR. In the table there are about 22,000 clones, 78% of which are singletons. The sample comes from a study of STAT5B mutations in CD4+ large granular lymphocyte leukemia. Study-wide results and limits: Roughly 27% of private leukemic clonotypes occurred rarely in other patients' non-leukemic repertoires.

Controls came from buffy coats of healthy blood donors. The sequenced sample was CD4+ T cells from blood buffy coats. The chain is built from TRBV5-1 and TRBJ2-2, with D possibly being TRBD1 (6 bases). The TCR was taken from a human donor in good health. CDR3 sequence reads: CASSLSGEGGELFF. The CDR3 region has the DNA TGCGCCAGCAGCCTTTCAGGGGAAGGCGGGGAGCTGTTTTTT.